These 18 T cell receptor beta chains were all obtained from the same sample, sequenced in a study of cytotoxic CD8 clonotypes in ibrutinib-treated CLL. The protocol was immunoSEQ multiplex PCR, while the TCRdb copy is restricted to in-frame clones and leaves out a portion. The data show a few hundred thousand clones, over 55% seen once. Sequences were derived from PBMCs, sampled after 36 months of ibrutinib treatment. Receptors were obtained from a human donor with chronic lymphocytic leukemia.

The chain has TRBV9 and TRBJ2-7, with D possibly matching TRBD2 (5 bases). The CDR3 is 12 residues long. V lost 7 bases, J lost 3 bases, and 11 bases lay in between. The germline CDR1 and CDR2 sequences are SGDLS and YYNGEE. The CDR3, as DNA: TGTGCCAGCGGGGAGTGGGACTACGAGCAGTACTTC. Translating gives CASGEWDYEQYF.

The rearrangement uses TRBV14 and TRBJ1-2; possible D gene TRBD1, 5 bases. V lost 4 bases and J lost 4, with 10 bases in between. The CDR3 spans 13 residues. Germline CDR1 reads SGHDN; CDR2 reads FVKESK. CDR3 region: CASSPGRSYGYTF. Here the CDR3 DNA reads TGTGCCAGCAGCCCGGGACGGTCCTATGGCTACACCTTC.

CDR3 sequence: CASSQDWQGADEQYF. Written as DNA, the CDR3 is TGTGCCAGCAGCCAAGACTGGCAGGGGGCTGACGAGCAGTACTTC. The chain employs TRBV4-2 and TRBJ2-7; 8 bases align to TRBD1. The CDR3 has 15 residues. After removal of 0 bases from V and 5 bases from J, the junction contained 6 bases not matched to a gene. Germline CDR1 reads LGHNA; CDR2 reads YNFKEQ.

The chain couples TRBV7-6 to TRBJ1-1; no clear D. Germline V gene sequence: CDR1 SGHVS, CDR2 FNYEAQ. CDR3 length: 14 amino acids. V shed 1 base and J shed 1 base, with 7 bases lying between them. The CDR3 region is CASSLVAGNTEAFF. The CDR3 coding sequence is TGTGCCAGCAGCTTAGTCGCGGGGAACACTGAAGCTTTCTTT. The full variable domain, rest sourced from reference TRBV7-6 and TRBJ1-1, is GAGVSQSPRYKVTKRGQDVALRCDPISGHVSLYWYRQALGQGPEFLTYFNYEAQQDKSGLPNDRFSAERPEGSISTLTIQRTEQRDSAMYRCASSLVAGNTEAFFGQGTRLTVV.

The chain employs TRBV29-1 and TRBJ1-5; D remains ambiguous. The V end lost 4 bases, the J end lost 0 bases, and 4 bases lay between the germline ends. The CDR3 runs 12 residues. Germline V CDR1 and CDR2: SQVTM, ANQGSEA. The CDR3 spells CSVANSNQPQHF. In DNA, the CDR3 is TGCAGCGTTGCAAATAGCAATCAGCCCCAGCATTTT.

The chain couples TRBV11-2 to TRBJ1-1, with D uncertain. Per the germline V gene, CDR1 is SGHAT and CDR2 is FQNNGV. Trimming took off 5 bases at V and 4 bases at J, with 11 bases between the two ends. The CDR3 sequence is 13 residues long. The DNA for the CDR3 is TGTGCCAGCAGCATACAAGTTGGCACTGAAGCTTTCTTT. This translates into CASSIQVGTEAFF.

The chain combines TRBV5-4 with TRBJ1-5; 9 positions match TRBD1. The CDR3 sequence is 15 residues long. Per germline, CDR1 SGHNT and CDR2 YYREEE (reference sequence). V trimming: 4 bases; J trimming: 1 base; junction bases outside the gene matches: 3. CDR3 sequence (DNA): TGTGCCAGCAGCACCGGACAGGGGAGCAATCAGCCCCAGCATTTT. Translating gives CASSTGQGSNQPQHF.

There are a few counts of this clone. The rearrangement joins TRBV2 to TRBJ1-6; D might be TRBD1 (5 bases). V lost 7 bases and J lost 5, with 15 bases in between. Per germline, CDR1 SNHLY and CDR2 FYNNEI. The CDR3 contains 15 residues. The DNA of the CDR3 is TGTGCCAGCACTCCCCTCAGGGCCGATAATTCACCCCTCCACTTT. Translation gives CASTPLRADNSPLHF.

The chain has TRBV2 and TRBJ1-6; possible D gene TRBD1, 5 bases. Germline CDR1 reads SNHLY; CDR2 reads FYNNEI. The CDR3 contains 16 residues. The ends were cut back, 5 bases at V and 5 bases at J, with 16 bases in the middle. CDR3 in amino acids: CASSWAGGPNNSPLHF. Written as DNA, the CDR3 is TGTGCCAGCAGTTGGGCGGGGGGACCAAATAATTCACCCCTCCACTTT.

This chain links TRBV13 with TRBJ1-2, with 8 bases that match TRBD1. The J segment lost 5 bases and the V segment lost 5 bases, leaving 13 bases of the junction unmatched. Germline loops: CDR1 PRHDT, CDR2 FYEKMQ (reference sequence). This CDR3 is 16 amino acids long. The CDR3 region is CASSGTGEIRQYGYTF. CDR3 in DNA: TGTGCCAGCAGCGGGACAGGTGAGATACGGCAATATGGCTACACCTTC.

This clone was counted between two and nine times. This chain links TRBV5-5 with TRBJ1-2, with D possibly being TRBD1 (6 bases). This CDR3 contains 17 residues. Germline V lookup: CDR1 SGHKS, CDR2 YYEKEE (reference sequence). The V and J ends lost 0 bases and 0 bases respectively, with 15 bases between them. The DNA of the CDR3 is TGTGCCAGCAGCTTGGCCCCTGGACAGCCAACTAACTATGGCTACACCTTC. Translation: CASSLAPGQPTNYGYTF. Together with reference TRBV5-5 and TRBJ1-2, the CDR3 gives the full variable domain: DAGVTQSPTHLIKTRGQQVTLRCSPISGHKSVSWYQQVLGQGPQFIFQYYEKEERGRGNFPDRFSARQFPNYSSELNVNALLLGDSALYLCASSLAPGQPTNYGYTFGSGTRLTVV.

This chain links TRBV7-6 with TRBJ2-3; D may be TRBD2 (5 bases). With 0 bases removed from V and 6 bases from J, the gap between germline ends came to 22 bases. The germline gives CDR1 SGHVS, CDR2 FNYEAQ. The CDR3 consists of 18 residues. The CDR3 loop is CASSLALGLPGQADTQYF. In DNA form, the CDR3 reads TGTGCCAGCAGCTTAGCGCTAGGACTCCCGGGTCAAGCTGATACGCAGTATTTT.

This clone was picked up one time. The J gene is TRBJ1-2, the V gene TRBV9, with D perhaps matching TRBD1 (5 bases). The CDR3 is 20 amino acids. V gave up 0 bases and J gave up 6 bases, with 30 bases separating them. Germline-derived CDR1 and CDR2 are SGDLS and YYNGEE. In nucleotides, the CDR3 is TGTGCCAGCAGCGTAGCTACTTCCTGGGCAACCCGGGCCTCGGGACATGGCTACACCTTC. This encodes CASSVATSWATRASGHGYTF.

The V and J genes are TRBV9 and TRBJ1-4, with TRBD1 as a possible D gene (5 bases). Germline-derived CDR1 and CDR2 are SGDLS and YYNGEE. There are 16 residues in the CDR3. Trimming removed 3 bases at V and 4 bases at J, with 16 bases between. The CDR3 nucleotides read TGTGCCAGCAGCGCTCCCACAGGAGCAATTAATGAAAAACTGTTTTTT. As protein: CASSAPTGAINEKLFF.

The CDR3 reads CASSQGYRTSYEQYF. In DNA form, the CDR3 reads TGTGCCAGCAGCCAAGGGTACAGAACTTCCTACGAGCAGTACTTC. This sequence joins TRBV14 and TRBJ2-7; no definite D call. This CDR3 comprises 15 residues. CDR1 SGHDN and CDR2 FVKESK come from the germline V gene. V was pared by 1 base and J by 1 base, with 11 bases between.

This clone has just a few counts. The chain links TRBV7-2 to TRBJ1-2; D not certain. CDR3 size: 16 residues. Deletions cut 0 bases from V and 3 bases from J, with 14 bases between. Germline V gene lookup returns CDR1 SGHTA and CDR2 FQGNSA. This CDR3 is CASSLATARLYYGYTF. The DNA for the CDR3 is TGTGCCAGCAGCTTAGCCACAGCACGCCTTTACTATGGCTACACCTTC.

This clone was seen only a few times. The chain combines TRBV7-2 with TRBJ1-2; the match to TRBD1 covers 10 bases. Germline V gene data show CDR1 as SGHTA and CDR2 as FQGNSA. V was clipped by 2 bases and J by 7 bases; unmatched bases: 4. The CDR3 sequence is 14 residues long. The CDR3 DNA reads as TGTGCCAGCAGCTTACTGACAGGGGGCATTGGCTACACCTTC. Translated, it gives CASSLLTGGIGYTF.

This clone has only one observation. This sequence joins TRBV6-5 and TRBJ2-2; TRBD1 aligns across 8 bases. V lost 6 bases and J lost 3; bases outside the gene matches: 6. Germline V lookup: CDR1 MNHEY, CDR2 SVGAGI. The CDR3 extends over 15 amino acids. CDR3 sequence: CASRTGEVDTGELFF. The CDR3, as DNA: TGTGCCAGCAGGACAGGGGAGGTGGACACCGGGGAGCTGTTTTTT.